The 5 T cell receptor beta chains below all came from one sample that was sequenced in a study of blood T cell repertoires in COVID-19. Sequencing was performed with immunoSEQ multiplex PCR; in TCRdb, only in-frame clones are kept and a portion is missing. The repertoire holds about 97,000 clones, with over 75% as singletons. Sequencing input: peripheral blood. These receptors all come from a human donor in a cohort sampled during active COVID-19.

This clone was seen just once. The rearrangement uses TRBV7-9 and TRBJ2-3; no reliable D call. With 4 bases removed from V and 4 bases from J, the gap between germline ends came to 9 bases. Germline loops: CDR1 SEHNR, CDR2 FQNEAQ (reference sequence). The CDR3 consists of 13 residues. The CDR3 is CASSSPVADTQYF. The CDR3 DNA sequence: TGTGCCAGCAGCTCTCCCGTCGCAGATACGCAGTATTTT.

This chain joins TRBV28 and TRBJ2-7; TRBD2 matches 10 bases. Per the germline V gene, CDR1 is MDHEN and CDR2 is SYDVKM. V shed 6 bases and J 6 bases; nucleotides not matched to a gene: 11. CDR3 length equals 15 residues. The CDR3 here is CASSPRLAGVGEQYF. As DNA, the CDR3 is TGTGCCAGCAGCCCCAGGCTAGCGGGAGTCGGCGAGCAGTACTTC.

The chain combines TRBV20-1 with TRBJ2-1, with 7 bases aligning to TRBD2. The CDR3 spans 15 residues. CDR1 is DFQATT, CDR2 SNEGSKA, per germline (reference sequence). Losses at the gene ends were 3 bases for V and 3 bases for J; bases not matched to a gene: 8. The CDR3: CSASAGLGIYNEQFF. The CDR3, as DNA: TGCAGTGCTAGTGCCGGACTAGGGATCTACAATGAGCAGTTCTTC.

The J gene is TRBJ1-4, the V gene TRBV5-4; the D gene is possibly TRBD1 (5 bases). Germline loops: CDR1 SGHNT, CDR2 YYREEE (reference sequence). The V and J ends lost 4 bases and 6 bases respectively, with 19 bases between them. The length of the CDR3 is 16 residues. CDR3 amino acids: CASSVVGGGGDEKLFF. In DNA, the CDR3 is TGTGCCAGCAGCGTGGTGGGCGGGGGTGGAGATGAAAAACTGTTTTTT.

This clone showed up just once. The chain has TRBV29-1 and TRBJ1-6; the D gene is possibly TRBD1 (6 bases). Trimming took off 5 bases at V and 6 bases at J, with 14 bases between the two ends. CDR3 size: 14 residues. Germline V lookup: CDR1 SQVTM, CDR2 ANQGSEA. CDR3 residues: CSVRGGNSNSPLHF. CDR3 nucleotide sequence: TGCAGCGTTCGGGGGGGCAACTCTAATTCACCCCTCCACTTT.